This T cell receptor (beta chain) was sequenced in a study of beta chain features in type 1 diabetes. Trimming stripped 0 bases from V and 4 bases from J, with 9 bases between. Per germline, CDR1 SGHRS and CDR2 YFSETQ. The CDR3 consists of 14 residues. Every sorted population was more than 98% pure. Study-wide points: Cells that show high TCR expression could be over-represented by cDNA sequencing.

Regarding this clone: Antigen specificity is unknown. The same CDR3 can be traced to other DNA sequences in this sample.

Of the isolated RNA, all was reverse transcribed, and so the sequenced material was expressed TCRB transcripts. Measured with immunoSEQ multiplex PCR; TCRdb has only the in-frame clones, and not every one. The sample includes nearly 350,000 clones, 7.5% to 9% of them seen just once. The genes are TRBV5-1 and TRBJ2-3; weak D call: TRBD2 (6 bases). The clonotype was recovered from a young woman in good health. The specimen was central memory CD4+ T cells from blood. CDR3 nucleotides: TGCGCCAGCAGCTTGGAGGGAGGCTCAGATACGCAGTATTTT. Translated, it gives CASSLEGGSDTQYF. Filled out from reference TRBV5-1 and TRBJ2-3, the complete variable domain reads KAGVTQTPRYLIKTRGQQVTLSCSPISGHRSVSWYQQTPGQGLQFLFEYFSETQRNKGNFPGRFSGRQFSNSRSEMNVSTLELGDSALYLCASSLEGGSDTQYFGPGTRLTVL.